Listed below are T cell receptor beta chains from one sample, sequenced in a study of blood T cells in healthy people across ages. MiXCR, run by TCRdb on the 5' RACE reads, gives a single entry per CDR3 protein. Found here are over 300,000 distinct CDR3 sequences, 45% to 65% of them singletons; the top ten hold 51%. What was sequenced was blood. The receptors stem from a man aged 55 to 69 in good health. Each CDR3 is given without its conserved first and last residue. The D gene is left open where the match is weak. Size values are once, few and many counts, or a class for expanded clones, and some rows have none.

clone_size v_call d_call cdr3_aa
- TRBV3-1 - ASSQAPSVVRGPRRAF
- TRBV7-9 - ASSLGQGNQPQH
many TRBV6-6 - ASSYINPQETQY
- TRBV6-2/TRBV6-3 TRBD2 ASRDASGGSYETQY
- TRBV2 TRBD2 ASSEAFQGPGGEQY
- TRBV20-1 TRBD1 SATGTGVSDTQY
- TRBV7-9 - ASSALGEELF
- TRBV27 - ASSLYRPHSPLH
- TRBV3-1 TRBD1 ASSHRTGSGEQY
- TRBV7-8 TRBD2 ASSSSGRASWNEQF
- TRBV12-5 - ASGLCSEGRVNPYEQY
- TRBV7-8 - ASSLGGGAAYGYT
few TRBV29-1 - SVSPDGNYGYT
- TRBV7-3 TRBD2 ASSPVPSGTDTQY
many TRBV7-2 TRBD2 ASSSAGLAETQY
- TRBV2 - ASRPGTPTSTDTQY
few TRBV27 - ASSFVGSNYGYT
- TRBV7-2 - ASSSPAPGTEAF
few TRBV6-9 - ASSSRLAGAENGETQY
- TRBV2 - ASGLDEQY
- TRBV6-1 - ASMHRDRRSYEQY
- TRBV24-1 - ATSGTVEVQY
- TRBV5-1 TRBD1 ASSRGTAYGYT
- TRBV4-1 TRBD1 ASSHADYDRGHGYT
- TRBV29-1 TRBD1 SVEPDRGRKETLY
few TRBV7-2 TRBD2 ASSPPLAGRAQY
- TRBV20-1 - SARGSLSYEQY
few TRBV13 - ASSVKPGLVEQF
- TRBV10-2 - ASSGARIDTQY
- TRBV12-3/TRBV12-4 TRBD1 ASSPAGQGYNEQY
- TRBV27 TRBD2 ASSWGSGSGDTQY
- TRBV27 TRBD2 ASSIGTSGDTQY